This TCR beta chain originates from a study of post-analysis software for immune sequencing data. Study background: The disease courses covered relapsing-remitting, secondary progressive and progressive-relapsing multiple sclerosis. Findings and caveats of the study: Five TRBV segments were significantly more frequent in patients than in controls. TRBV5-6, TRBV5-1 and TRBV20-1 were among these segments.

The CDR3 runs to 14 residues. The ends lost 6 bases at V and 1 base at J; junction bases unmatched: 6. The germline CDR1 and CDR2 sequences are SQVTM and ANQGSEA. cDNA libraries for TCR beta contained unique molecular identifiers. TCRdb analysed the PCR reads with MiXCR anew, one entry per CDR3 protein. Of some 700,000 distinct CDR3 sequences listed, approximately 60% are singletons. In regard to this clonotype: As yet, its antigen is unknown.

This TCR was recovered from a girl aged 2-10 years with multiple sclerosis. The gene calls are TRBV29-1 and TRBJ1-5; 7 nucleotides align to TRBD1. The sequenced material came from blood. The CDR3 region has the DNA TGCAGCGTACAGGGGAGCGGCAGCAATCAGCCCCAGCATTTT. Residues: CSVQGSGSNQPQHF. Using reference TRBV29-1 and TRBJ1-5 for the parts outside the CDR3, the full variable domain is SAVISQKPSRDICQRGTSLTIQCQVDSQVTMMFWYRQQPGQSLTLIATANQGSEATYESGFVIDKFPISRPNLTFSTLTVSNMSPEDSSIYLCSVQGSGSNQPQHFGDGTRLSIL.